Many counts were recorded for the clone carrying this T cell receptor (beta chain). Its antigen remains unknown. Researchers reported that TCR beta cDNA libraries carried unique molecular identifiers. When roughly 1 to 10 million T cells were used, they gave about 540,000 cDNA molecules. TCRdb analysed the PCR reads with MiXCR anew, one entry per CDR3 protein. The sample lists roughly 200,000 distinct CDR3 sequences; over 25% were seen once. This specimen belongs to a study of post-analysis software for immune sequencing data. As for the study in general: The study covered relapsing-remitting, secondary progressive and progressive-relapsing courses of multiple sclerosis.

General study results and limits: Five TRBV segments were significantly more frequent in patients than in controls. TRBV5-6, TRBV5-1 and TRBV20-1 were among these segments. Significantly lower normalized Chao1 diversity was found in patients with multiple sclerosis relative to controls.

The germline V gene encodes CDR1 ENHRY and CDR2 SYGVKD. V was trimmed by 1 base and J by 1 base, leaving 8 bases between them. This CDR3 has 14 residues. This clonotype was obtained from a girl between 2 and 17 years old with multiple sclerosis. Sequencing was performed on blood. The chain has TRBV10-3 and TRBJ2-7, with D tentatively TRBD1 (6 bases). The CDR3 nucleotides read TGTGCCATCAGTGAGTGGGGGCAGTCCTACGAGCAGTACTTC. This encodes CAISEWGQSYEQYF.